A single sample is the source of the 20 T cell receptor beta chains below, sequenced in a study of identical twins. TCRdb independently ran MiXCR on the 5' RACE reads; one entry per CDR3 protein. This table has approximately 1.8 million distinct CDR3 sequences, 32% appearing once. Sequences were obtained from cord blood. These TCRs come from a newborn girl in good health.

The sample holds a few counts of this clonotype. The rearrangement links TRBV5-1 to TRBJ2-5; 7 bases match TRBD1. With V trimmed by 0 bases and J by 2 bases, 4 bases remained unmatched. The CDR3 is 15 amino acids. Germline CDR1 reads SGHRS; CDR2 reads YFSETQ. The CDR3 loop is CASSLGDRDQETQYF. CDR3 DNA: TGCGCCAGCAGCTTGGGTGACAGGGATCAAGAGACCCAGTACTTC.

This clonotype was seen a handful of times. The chain couples TRBV20-1 to TRBJ1-5; 9 bases map to TRBD1. The CDR3 loop spans 16 amino acids. CDR1 DFQATT and CDR2 SNEGSKA come from the germline V gene (reference sequence). V dropped 2 bases and J dropped 4; count of bases not matched to a gene: 9. CDR3 in DNA: TGCAGTGCTAGAAGACAGGGGGGAGGGTTAAATCAGCCCCAGCATTTT. Amino acids: CSARRQGGGLNQPQHF.

This clonotype turned up a few times. The chain links TRBV7-2 to TRBJ2-6; perhaps TRBD1 as D (6 bases). The CDR3 covers 18 residues. V was trimmed by 1 base and J by 0 bases, leaving 13 bases between them. Germline-derived CDR1 and CDR2 are SGHTA and FQGNSA. CDR3 sequence: CASSLVTGSGSGANVLTF. CDR3 bases: TGTGCCAGCAGCTTAGTGACAGGCTCAGGCTCTGGGGCCAACGTCCTGACTTTC.

The chain couples TRBV20-1 to TRBJ2-1; 7 bases agree with TRBD1. The CDR3 runs to 16 residues. V was pared by 5 bases and J by 6 bases, with 16 bases of the junction left unmatched. CDR1 DFQATT and CDR2 SNEGSKA come from the germline V gene (reference sequence). CDR3 nucleotide sequence: TGCAGTGCTCACCTTTTTTGGGGACAGCTATTCAATGAGCAGTTCTTC. Its translation is CSAHLFWGQLFNEQFF.

The J gene is TRBJ2-3, the V gene TRBV7-2; 12 bases align to TRBD2. V lost 3 bases, J lost 0 bases, and 10 bases stayed unmatched. The CDR3 length is 19 residues. Germline loops: CDR1 SGHTA, CDR2 FQGNSA. CDR3 nucleotides: TGTGCCAGCAGCTTTGGACTAGCGGGGATCCCTCTGAGCACAGATACGCAGTATTTT. Its protein is CASSFGLAGIPLSTDTQYF.

The chain uses TRBV20-1 and TRBJ2-1; 11 bases match TRBD2. Germline lookup yields CDR1 DFQATT and CDR2 SNEGSKA (reference sequence). The CDR3 spans 16 residues. Losses at the gene ends were 2 bases for V and 2 bases for J; bases not matched to a gene: 5. The CDR3 protein is CSARSGLAGPYNEQFF. The CDR3 DNA follows: TGCAGTGCTAGAAGCGGACTAGCGGGTCCCTACAATGAGCAGTTCTTC.

The V call is TRBV5-1, the J call TRBJ2-5; D ambiguous. Between the trimmed V and J ends, which lost 2 bases and 11 bases, there was a span of 28 bases. The CDR3 spans 17 residues. Germline CDR1 reads SGHRS; CDR2 reads YFSETQ. The CDR3 spells CASSFKLDGAQYNEQYF. CDR3 DNA sequence: TGCGCCAGCAGCTTTAAGCTGGACGGAGCCCAGTACAATGAGCAGTACTTC.

This chain uses TRBV11-2 with TRBJ2-7, with 7 bases fitting TRBD1. CDR1 SGHAT and CDR2 FQNNGV come from the germline V gene. The CDR3 is made up of 14 amino acids. Losses at the gene ends were 4 bases for V and 6 bases for J; bases not matched to a gene: 9. For the CDR3, the DNA is TGTGCCAGCAGCTCGTTGGGACAGAAGGGCGAGCAGTACTTC. It translates to CASSSLGQKGEQYF.

This clonotype was recorded once. The gene calls are TRBV12-5 and TRBJ2-3, with 13 positions matching TRBD2. Per germline, CDR1 LGHNT and CDR2 FRNRAP. CDR3 size: 21 residues. V shed 4 bases, J shed 0 bases, and the junction held 16 bases outside the gene matches. The CDR3 bases are TGTGCTAGTGGTTCCACGAAGGGACTAGCGGGGCTGAGTGTTAGCACAGATACGCAGTATTTT. It specifies CASGSTKGLAGLSVSTDTQYF.

The chain joins TRBV6-6 to TRBJ1-2, with 8 bases identical to TRBD1. The CDR3 consists of 16 residues. The germline V gene has CDR1 MNHNY and CDR2 SVGAGI (reference sequence). V lost 0 bases and J lost 6; bases outside the gene matches: 9. CDR3 DNA sequence: TGTGCCAGCAGTTACTCTGGAGGGCAGGGGGCAGATGGCTACACCTTC. Amino acids: CASSYSGGQGADGYTF.

CDR3 sequence (DNA): TGTGCCAGCAGTCCCGGGACAGGGGGCGTGGAGACCCAGTACTTC. The encoded protein is CASSPGTGGVETQYF. The V call is TRBV28, the J call TRBJ2-5; 12 bases are a match to TRBD1. The CDR3 covers 15 residues. Germline CDR1 MDHEN, CDR2 SYDVKM. J gave up 5 bases and V 5 bases, and 6 bases lay outside the gene matches.

V and J are TRBV7-9 and TRBJ2-6; unclear D gene. Germline V lookup: CDR1 SEHNR, CDR2 FQNEAQ (reference sequence). The CDR3 runs 16 residues. V lost 5 bases, J lost 0 bases, and 11 bases lay in between. The CDR3 region is CASSARLTSGANVLTF. Here the CDR3 DNA reads TGTGCCAGCAGCGCCCGACTTACCTCTGGGGCCAACGTCCTGACTTTC.

V usage is TRBV20-1 and J usage is TRBJ2-1; TRBD2 matches at 13 bases. J was trimmed by 7 bases and V by 6 bases; bases with no gene match: 6. This CDR3 contains 14 residues. CDR1 and CDR2 (germline): DFQATT, SNEGSKA (reference sequence). CDR3 amino acids: CSAPLAGGLNEQFF. The CDR3 nucleotides are TGCAGTGCCCCACTAGCGGGAGGGTTAAATGAGCAGTTCTTC.

This clonotype was seen more than once but under ten times. A much larger clone is a single base away; this may be a read error. This chain uses TRBV2 with TRBJ1-2, with D tentatively TRBD1 (6 bases). CDR1 and CDR2 (germline): SNHLY, FYNNEI. The CDR3 contains 11 residues. Trimming cost V 5 bases and J 7 bases, with 8 bases left between them. The CDR3 nucleotides read TGTGCCAGCAGTCCCAGGGGTGGCTACACCTTC. The encoded protein is CASSPRGGYTF. The whole variable domain, filled in from reference TRBV2 and TRBJ1-2, reads EPEVTQTPSHQVTQMGQEVILRCVPISNHLYFYWYRQILGQKVEFLVSFYNNEISEKSEIFDDQFSVERPDGSNFTLKIRSTKLEDSAMYFCASSPRGGYTFGSGTRLTVV.

The V and J genes are TRBV9 and TRBJ2-1, with D possibly TRBD2 on 6 matching bases. The J call may not be correct, given that the DNA end is closer to TRBJ2-7. Germline V gene data show CDR1 as SGDLS and CDR2 as YYNGEE. The CDR3 length is 14 residues. CDR3: CASSGTNSYNEQYF. CDR3 DNA: TGTGCCAGCAGCGGGACTAACTCCTACAATGAGCAGTACTTC.

This clonotype came up once. The rearrangement uses TRBV13 and TRBJ2-2, with 14 positions matching TRBD2. V dropped 3 bases and J dropped 0; count of bases not matched to a gene: 0. CDR3 length: 17 residues. In germline, CDR1 is PRHDT, CDR2 FYEKMQ (reference sequence). DNA for the CDR3: TGTGCCAGCAGCTTGACTAGCGGGAGGGCGAACACCGGGGAGCTGTTTTTT. Encoded protein: CASSLTSGRANTGELFF.

The chain combines TRBV20-1 with TRBJ1-5, with D maybe TRBD1 (5 bases). CDR3 length equals 17 residues. The germline V and J ends were trimmed by 2 bases and 3 bases, with 20 bases remaining between them. The germline V gene encodes CDR1 DFQATT and CDR2 SNEGSKA (reference sequence). CDR3: CSARPRLRRGLNQPQHF. For the CDR3, the DNA is TGCAGTGCTAGACCCCGGTTAAGACGGGGCCTCAATCAGCCCCAGCATTTT.

The rearrangement joins TRBV6-2 or TRBV6-3 to TRBJ2-4; D perhaps matches TRBD2 (6 bases). The J call is doubtful: the DNA matches TRBJ2-7 better. Germline CDR1 MNHEY, CDR2 SVGEGT. The CDR3 extends over 14 amino acids. In DNA form, the CDR3 reads TGTGCCAGCATTAAATCCGGGACTGTCTACGAGCAGTACTTC. As protein: CASIKSGTVYEQYF.

V and J are TRBV7-2 and TRBJ2-4; the D gene is possibly TRBD1 (6 bases). The CDR3 extends over 17 amino acids. V was trimmed by 0 bases and J by 7 bases, leaving 19 bases between them. Germline loops: CDR1 SGHTA, CDR2 FQGNSA. CDR3 nucleotide sequence: TGTGCCAGCAGCTTAGCGAGGGCCAGGGGTAAAGTTAACATTCAGTACTTC. This gives the protein CASSLARARGKVNIQYF.

The table lists this clonotype with a few counts. The chain combines TRBV20-1 with TRBJ1-2; TRBD1 matches at 9 bases. After removal of 5 bases from V and 5 bases from J, the junction contained 9 bases not matched to a gene. Germline V gene sequence: CDR1 DFQATT, CDR2 SNEGSKA (reference sequence). There are 14 residues in the CDR3. The CDR3 nucleotides are TGCAGTGCTGCCTCCGGGACAGGGTTGTATGGCTACACCTTC. Translation: CSAASGTGLYGYTF.